What follows describes a single T cell receptor (beta chain). In the authors' methods: Reference gene primer amplification gave estimated nucleated cell counts. Sequencing was performed with immunoSEQ multiplex PCR; in TCRdb, only in-frame clones are kept and a portion is missing. V and J calls and clone size are as listed in that table; D and trimming were resolved from the DNA. The table has tens of thousands of clones, about nine tenths seen once. The sample is drawn from a study of blood T cell repertoires in COVID-19. The wider study: In each case, the material was cDNA or gDNA derived from T cells, B-cell-depleted T cells, or PBMCs.

The CDR3 covers 14 residues. Germline V gives CDR1 MDHEN, CDR2 SYDVKM. The V gene lost 9 bases and the J gene lost 4 bases, with 15 bases spanning the gap. The chain couples TRBV28 to TRBJ2-2, with a weak D call TRBD2 (6 bases). This sequence was found in a woman older than 75 with active COVID-19. Sequencing was done on a sample of peripheral blood. The CDR3 bases are TGTGCCAGTACTTGGGACGGGGGCACCGGGGAGCTGTTTTTT. Translating it yields CASTWDGGTGELFF. The whole variable domain, remainder taken from reference TRBV28 and TRBJ2-2, is DVKVTQSSRYLVKRTGEKVFLECVQDMDHENMFWYRQDPGLGLRLIYFSYDVKMKEKGDIPEGYSVSREKKERFSLILESASTNQTSMYLCASTWDGGTGELFFGEGSRLTVL.